This T cell receptor beta chain is from a study of neurological immune-mediated disorders. Study conclusions and caveats: The most TCR clonal expansion was seen in HTLV-1-associated myelopathy, and the least was seen in multiple sclerosis, which fell below healthy controls.

From 15-18 subjects, every sequencing run obtained over 180 million TCR-beta sequences. One entry per CDR3 protein results from TCRdb running MiXCR on the 5' RACE reads. The sample holds about 50,000 distinct CDR3 sequences, roughly 17% seen once. This clonotype was found many times. Its cognate antigen is unknown. This CDR3 region has 15 residues. Deletions cut 9 bases from V and 0 bases from J, with 16 bases between. CDR1 is KGHDR, CDR2 SFDVKD, per germline. PBMCs stored at -80 C, 2 million in total, were the source of the unsorted libraries. Sequenced input: PBMCs. V gene TRBV24-1 combines with J gene TRBJ2-5; D might be TRBD1 (5 bases). The receptor's source is a man in his 60s in good health. CDR3 nucleotide sequence: TGTGCCACCGCCGACCCTCTCAGGGACCAAGAGACCCAGTACTTC. Translated, it gives CATADPLRDQETQYF.